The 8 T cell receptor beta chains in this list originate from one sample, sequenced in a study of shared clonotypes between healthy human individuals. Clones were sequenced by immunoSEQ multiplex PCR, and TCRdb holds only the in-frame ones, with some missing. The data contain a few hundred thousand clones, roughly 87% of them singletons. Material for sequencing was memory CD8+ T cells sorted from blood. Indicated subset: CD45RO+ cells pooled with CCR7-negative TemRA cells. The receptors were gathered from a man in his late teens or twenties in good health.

As DNA, the CDR3 is TGTGCCAGTAGATCCGTCAGGGTTCAGATCAATCAGCCCCAGCATTTT. Protein sequence: CASRSVRVQINQPQHF. This chain joins TRBV19 and TRBJ1-5; perhaps TRBD1 as D (5 bases). In germline, CDR1 is LNHDA, CDR2 SQIVND (reference sequence). The CDR3 sequence is 16 residues long. V shed 6 bases and J shed 3 bases, with 18 bases lying between them. Variable domain in full (rest from reference TRBV19 and TRBJ1-5): DGGITQSPKYLFRKEGQNVTLSCEQNLNHDAMYWYRQDPGQGLRLIYYSQIVNDFQKGDIAEGYSVSREKKESFPLTVTSAQKNPTAFYLCASRSVRVQINQPQHFGDGTRLSIL.

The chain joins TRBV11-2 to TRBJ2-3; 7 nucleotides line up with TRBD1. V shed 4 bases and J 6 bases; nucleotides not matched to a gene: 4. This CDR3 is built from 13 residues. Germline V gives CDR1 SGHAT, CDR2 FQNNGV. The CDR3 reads CASSYTGADTQYF. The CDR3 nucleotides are TGTGCCAGCAGCTACACAGGGGCCGATACGCAGTATTTT.

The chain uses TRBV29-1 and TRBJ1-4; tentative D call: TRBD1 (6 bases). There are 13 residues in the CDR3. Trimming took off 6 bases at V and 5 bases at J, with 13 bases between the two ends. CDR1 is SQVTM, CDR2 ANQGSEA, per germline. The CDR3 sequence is CSVRPGQNEKLFF. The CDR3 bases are TGCAGCGTCCGCCCTGGACAGAATGAAAAACTGTTTTTT.

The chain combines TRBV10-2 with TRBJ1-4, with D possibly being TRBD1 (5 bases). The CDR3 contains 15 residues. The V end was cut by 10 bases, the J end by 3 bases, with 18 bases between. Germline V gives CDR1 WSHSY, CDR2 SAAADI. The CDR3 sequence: CATSDFMGANEKLFF. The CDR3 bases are TGCGCCACCTCCGATTTTATGGGGGCTAATGAAAAACTGTTTTTT.

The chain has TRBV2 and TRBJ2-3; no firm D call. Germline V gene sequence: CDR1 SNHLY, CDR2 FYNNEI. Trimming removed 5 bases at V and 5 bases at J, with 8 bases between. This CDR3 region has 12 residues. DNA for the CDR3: TGTGCCAGCAGTCAGCTGGAAGATACGCAGTATTTT. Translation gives CASSQLEDTQYF.

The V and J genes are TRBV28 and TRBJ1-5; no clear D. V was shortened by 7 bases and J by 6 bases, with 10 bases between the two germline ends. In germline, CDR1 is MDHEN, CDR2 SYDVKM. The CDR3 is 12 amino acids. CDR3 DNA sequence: TGTGCCAGCACCCTTGGGTCTCAGCCCCAGCATTTT. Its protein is CASTLGSQPQHF. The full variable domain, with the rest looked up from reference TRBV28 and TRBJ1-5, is DVKVTQSSRYLVKRTGEKVFLECVQDMDHENMFWYRQDPGLGLRLIYFSYDVKMKEKGDIPEGYSVSREKKERFSLILESASTNQTSMYLCASTLGSQPQHFGDGTRLSIL.

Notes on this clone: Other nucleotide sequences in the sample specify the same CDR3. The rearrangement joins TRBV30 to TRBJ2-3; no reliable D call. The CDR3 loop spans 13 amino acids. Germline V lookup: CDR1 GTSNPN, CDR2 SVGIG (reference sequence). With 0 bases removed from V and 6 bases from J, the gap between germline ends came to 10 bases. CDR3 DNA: TGTGCCTGGAGTGTCCTCATCACGGATACGCAGTATTTT. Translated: CAWSVLITDTQYF.

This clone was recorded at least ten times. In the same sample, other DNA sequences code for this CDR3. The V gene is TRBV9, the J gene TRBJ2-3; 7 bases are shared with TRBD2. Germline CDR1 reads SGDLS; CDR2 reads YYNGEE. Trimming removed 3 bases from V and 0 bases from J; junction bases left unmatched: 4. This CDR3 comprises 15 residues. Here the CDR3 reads CASSAGRYSTDTQYF. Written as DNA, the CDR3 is TGTGCCAGCAGCGCCGGGAGGTATAGCACAGATACGCAGTATTTT.